A selection of T cell receptor beta chains follows, all from one sample in a study of OX40 agonist ivuxolimab in advanced cancers. TCRdb's copy holds only in-frame clones and misses some; the assay was immunoSEQ multiplex PCR. The table includes some 70,000 clones, over 75% detected once. Source: CD4+ or CD8+ T cells sorted from blood, taken in a trial of the OX40 agonist ivuxolimab. Every receptor here comes from an adult with an advanced solid tumor such as melanoma, head and neck, liver or kidney cancer. Each CDR3 is given with its conserved first and last residue. Fields, in order: V gene, J gene, clone size, D gene, CDR3 protein, CDR3 DNA. D genes are given only for firm matches. Clone sizes are given selectively: once, few, many, or a class where the clone is expanded.

v_gene: TRBV27; j_gene: TRBJ1-2; abundance: .; d_gene: TRBD1; CDR3aa: CASSFRRQGILYGYTF; CDR3nt: TGTGCCAGCAGTTTCCGTCGACAGGGAATACTCTATGGCTACACCTTC
v_gene: TRBV5-4; j_gene: TRBJ1-3; abundance: .; d_gene: TRBD1; CDR3aa: CASSLQGSGNTIYF; CDR3nt: TGTGCCAGCAGCCTACAGGGGAGTGGAAACACCATATATTTT
v_gene: TRBV6-5; j_gene: TRBJ2-1; abundance: .; d_gene: .; CDR3aa: CASLTRGRGYNEQFF; CDR3nt: TGTGCCAGCCTTACCAGGGGAAGGGGCTACAATGAGCAGTTCTTC
v_gene: TRBV7-9; j_gene: TRBJ2-3; abundance: .; d_gene: .; CDR3aa: CASSLDSTDTQYF; CDR3nt: TGTGCCAGCAGCTTAGACAGCACAGATACGCAGTATTTT
v_gene: TRBV7-2; j_gene: TRBJ1-1; abundance: .; d_gene: .; CDR3aa: CASSLAVRGPADTEAFF; CDR3nt: TGTGCCAGCAGCTTAGCGGTCCGGGGGCCAGCCGACACTGAAGCTTTCTTT
v_gene: TRBV19; j_gene: TRBJ1-2; abundance: .; d_gene: .; CDR3aa: CASMGQGTSNYGYTF; CDR3nt: TGTGCCAGTATGGGGCAGGGGACCTCTAACTATGGCTACACCTTC
v_gene: TRBV28; j_gene: TRBJ1-2; abundance: .; d_gene: TRBD1; CDR3aa: CASSSGQGYYGYTF; CDR3nt: TGTGCCAGCAGTTCGGGACAGGGCTACTATGGCTACACCTTC
v_gene: TRBV4-3; j_gene: TRBJ2-2; abundance: once; d_gene: TRBD1; CDR3aa: CASSRNRGRTGELFF; CDR3nt: TGCGCCAGCAGCCGAAACAGGGGGCGAACCGGGGAGCTGTTTTTT
v_gene: TRBV6-6; j_gene: TRBJ2-7; abundance: .; d_gene: TRBD1; CDR3aa: CASSWVGQGYEQYF; CDR3nt: TGTGCCAGCAGTTGGGTGGGACAGGGCTACGAGCAGTACTTC
v_gene: TRBV18; j_gene: TRBJ2-1; abundance: .; d_gene: .; CDR3aa: CASSQSAGNEQFF; CDR3nt: TGTGCCAGCTCCCAGTCGGCAGGGAATGAGCAGTTCTTC
v_gene: TRBV7-6; j_gene: TRBJ2-5; abundance: .; d_gene: TRBD2; CDR3aa: CASGGRRGGLQETQYF; CDR3nt: TGTGCCAGCGGAGGGCGGCGGGGGGGACTTCAAGAGACCCAGTACTTC
v_gene: TRBV5-1; j_gene: TRBJ1-4; abundance: .; d_gene: .; CDR3aa: CASSLASATNEKLFF; CDR3nt: TGCGCCAGCAGCTTGGCGAGCGCAACTAATGAAAAACTGTTTTTT
v_gene: TRBV11-3; j_gene: TRBJ2-5; abundance: .; d_gene: .; CDR3aa: CASSSQGGYQETQYF; CDR3nt: TGTGCCAGCAGCTCTCAAGGGGGGTACCAAGAGACCCAGTACTTC
v_gene: TRBV6-5; j_gene: TRBJ1-5; abundance: .; d_gene: TRBD1; CDR3aa: CASTWDRNQPQHF; CDR3nt: TGTGCCAGCACCTGGGACAGAAATCAGCCCCAGCATTTT
v_gene: TRBV2; j_gene: TRBJ1-5; abundance: .; d_gene: .; CDR3aa: CASSYQGPRNQPQHF; CDR3nt: TGTGCCAGCAGCTATCAGGGGCCGCGTAATCAGCCCCAGCATTTT
v_gene: TRBV29-1; j_gene: TRBJ1-3; abundance: .; d_gene: .; CDR3aa: CSGRGSGGNTIYF; CDR3nt: TGCAGCGGACGGGGGTCGGGTGGAAACACCATATATTTT
v_gene: TRBV18; j_gene: TRBJ1-6; abundance: few; d_gene: .; CDR3aa: CASSLAGQGNSPLHF; CDR3nt: TGTGCCAGCTCGTTGGCCGGGCAGGGGAATTCACCCCTCCACTTT
v_gene: TRBV9; j_gene: TRBJ2-5; abundance: .; d_gene: .; CDR3aa: CASSSRQGGAEMLGQETQYF; CDR3nt: TGTGCCAGCAGCTCACGACAGGGAGGGGCTGAGATGCTGGGGCAAGAGACCCAGTACTTC
v_gene: TRBV7-6; j_gene: TRBJ1-2; abundance: .; d_gene: .; CDR3aa: CASSMSLGQRGDNYGYTF; CDR3nt: TGTGCCAGCAGCATGTCTCTGGGGCAAAGGGGAGATAACTATGGCTACACCTTC
v_gene: TRBV9; j_gene: TRBJ2-5; abundance: .; d_gene: TRBD2; CDR3aa: CASSVSGGAVETQYF; CDR3nt: TGTGCCAGCAGCGTTAGCGGGGGGGCCGTAGAGACCCAGTACTTC
v_gene: TRBV27; j_gene: TRBJ1-5; abundance: .; d_gene: TRBD1; CDR3aa: CASRKIQGGSNQPQHF; CDR3nt: TGTGCCAGCAGGAAAATTCAGGGGGGGAGCAATCAGCCCCAGCATTTT
v_gene: TRBV6-1; j_gene: TRBJ1-4; abundance: once; d_gene: .; CDR3aa: CAAGAGVNEKLFF; CDR3nt: TGTGCCGCTGGGGCAGGGGTCAATGAAAAACTGTTTTTT
v_gene: TRBV4-3; j_gene: TRBJ2-3; abundance: once; d_gene: .; CDR3aa: CASSQTGHFTDTQYF; CDR3nt: TGCGCCAGCAGCCAGACAGGACATTTCACAGATACGCAGTATTTT
v_gene: TRBV6-5; j_gene: TRBJ2-3; abundance: .; d_gene: .; CDR3aa: CASSLSGAKGDTQYF; CDR3nt: TGTGCCAGCAGCCTTAGCGGCGCTAAGGGAGATACGCAGTATTTT
v_gene: TRBV19; j_gene: TRBJ2-1; abundance: .; d_gene: TRBD1; CDR3aa: CASSSDRASYNEQFF; CDR3nt: TGTGCCAGTAGTTCGGACAGGGCCTCCTACAATGAGCAGTTCTTC
v_gene: TRBV15; j_gene: TRBJ1-5; abundance: .; d_gene: .; CDR3aa: CATSRDVLGPQHF; CDR3nt: TGTGCCACCAGCAGAGATGTTCTGGGGCCCCAGCATTTT